Listed below are T cell receptor beta chains from one sample, sequenced in a study of CD4 T cells in relation to SARS-CoV-2 and coronaviruses. Here immunoSEQ multiplex PCR was the method, and the copy in TCRdb shows in-frame clones only, minus some. The sample has approximately 22,000 clones, about two thirds seen once. Their antigen targets remain unknown. The sample was CD4+ T cells from PBMCs, cultured in vitro. Receptors originate from a human donor in good health. CDR3s include the opening cysteine and the closing phenylalanine or tryptophan. Fields, in order: V gene, J gene, CDR3 protein.

V: TRBV7-6; J: TRBJ1-2; CDR3: CASSLGGAGDYGYTF
V: TRBV29-1; J: TRBJ2-3; CDR3: CSVEDRQGLLFGTDTQYF
V: TRBV19; J: TRBJ1-3; CDR3: CASSTGVLSGNTIYF
V: TRBV27; J: TRBJ1-3; CDR3: CASPFGGSHTIYF
V: TRBV5-1; J: TRBJ2-3; CDR3: CASSELGGADTQYF
V: TRBV19; J: TRBJ2-1; CDR3: CASSATQRENEQFF
V: TRBV7-9; J: TRBJ1-1; CDR3: CASSYGQGLAEAFF
V: TRBV2; J: TRBJ2-5; CDR3: CASSRSTGRKETQYF
V: TRBV5-1; J: TRBJ2-5; CDR3: CASSQGLAGGPETQYF
V: TRBV6-5; J: TRBJ1-4; CDR3: CASSYSPLDSSEKLFF
V: TRBV11-3; J: TRBJ2-1; CDR3: CASSSTSGNGEQFF
V: TRBV6-2/TRBV6-3; J: TRBJ1-1; CDR3: CASSRPPALTQQAEAFF
V: TRBV11-3; J: TRBJ1-5; CDR3: CASSLAVGVSNQPQHF
V: TRBV4-3; J: TRBJ2-6; CDR3: CASSQEVGQTGANVLTF
V: TRBV19; J: TRBJ2-7; CDR3: CASSVTDNNYEQYF
V: TRBV6-2/TRBV6-3; J: TRBJ2-5; CDR3: CASSYSPGMAGTQETQYF
V: TRBV7-2; J: TRBJ2-5; CDR3: CASSPAGAHQETQYF
V: TRBV9; J: TRBJ2-3; CDR3: CASSPRQGALSDTQYF
V: TRBV4-3; J: TRBJ2-5; CDR3: CASSQGTGRLQETQYF
V: TRBV11-2; J: TRBJ2-1; CDR3: CASSFSATLYNEQFF
V: TRBV2; J: TRBJ1-2; CDR3: CASSPRTDGNYGYTF
V: TRBV4-3; J: TRBJ1-3; CDR3: CASSPDRVSGNTIYF
V: TRBV7-2; J: TRBJ2-7; CDR3: CASSLTSGGADEQYF
V: TRBV7-2; J: TRBJ1-3; CDR3: CASSPGGAGNTIYF
V: TRBV7-9; J: TRBJ2-1; CDR3: CASSSLTSNEQFF
V: TRBV7-2; J: TRBJ2-1; CDR3: CASSLAGSQEQFF
V: TRBV4-3; J: TRBJ2-2; CDR3: CASSLRGKRGGELFF